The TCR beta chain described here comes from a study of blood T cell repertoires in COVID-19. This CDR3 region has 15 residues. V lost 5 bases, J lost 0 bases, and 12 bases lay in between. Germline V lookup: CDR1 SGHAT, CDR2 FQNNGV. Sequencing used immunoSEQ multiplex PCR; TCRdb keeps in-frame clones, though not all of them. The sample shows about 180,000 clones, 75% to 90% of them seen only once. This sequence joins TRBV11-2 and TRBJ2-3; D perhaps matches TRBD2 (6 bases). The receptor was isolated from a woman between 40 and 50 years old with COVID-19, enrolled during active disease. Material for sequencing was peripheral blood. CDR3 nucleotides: TGTGCCAGCAGCCGTTTTCTAGCGAGCACAGATACGCAGTATTTT. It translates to CASSRFLASTDTQYF.